This T cell receptor beta chain was documented in a study of CD8 T cells in Susac syndrome. It was treatment-naive patients with stable or active relapsing-remitting disease who made up the multiple sclerosis controls. The CDR3 has 15 amino acids. The V gene end was trimmed by 4 bases and the J gene end by 3 bases; junction bases not matched to a gene: 4. The V gene's germline CDR1 is LNHDA and CDR2 SQIVND (reference sequence). RNA amounts of 0.5 to 1 ug underwent reverse transcription with random hexamers. Amplification of TCR beta CDR3 by immunoSEQ multiplex PCR spanned 54 Vbeta and 13 Jbeta. One entry per CDR3 protein, called by TCRdb with MiXCR from the immunoSEQ multiplex PCR reads. Of about 290,000 distinct CDR3 sequences in the sample, approximately 90% were seen once.

The sequenced sample consisted of CD8+ T cells from PBMCs. V usage is TRBV19 and J usage is TRBJ2-7; 12 nucleotides align to TRBD2. This TCR came from a human donor with multiple sclerosis. The DNA for the CDR3 is TGTGCCAGTAGTACGCGGACTAGCGGGAACTACGAGCAGTACTTC. This sequence encodes CASSTRTSGNYEQYF.